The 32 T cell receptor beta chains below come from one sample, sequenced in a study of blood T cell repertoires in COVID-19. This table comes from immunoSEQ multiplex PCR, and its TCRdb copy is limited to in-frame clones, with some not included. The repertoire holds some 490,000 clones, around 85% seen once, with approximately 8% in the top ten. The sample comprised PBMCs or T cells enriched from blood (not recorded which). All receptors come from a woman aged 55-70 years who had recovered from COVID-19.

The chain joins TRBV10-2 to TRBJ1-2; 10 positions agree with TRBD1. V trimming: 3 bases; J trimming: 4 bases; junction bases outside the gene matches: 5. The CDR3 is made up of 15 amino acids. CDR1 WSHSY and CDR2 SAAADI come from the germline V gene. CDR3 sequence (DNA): TGCGCCAGCAGTGACCCGGGACAGGGGTTCTATGGCTACACCTTC. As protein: CASSDPGQGFYGYTF.

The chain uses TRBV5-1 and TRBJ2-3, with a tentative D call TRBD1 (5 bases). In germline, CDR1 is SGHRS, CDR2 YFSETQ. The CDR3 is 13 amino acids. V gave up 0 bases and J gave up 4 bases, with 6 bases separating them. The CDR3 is CASSLGGPDTQYF. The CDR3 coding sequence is TGCGCCAGCAGCTTGGGGGGCCCAGATACGCAGTATTTT.

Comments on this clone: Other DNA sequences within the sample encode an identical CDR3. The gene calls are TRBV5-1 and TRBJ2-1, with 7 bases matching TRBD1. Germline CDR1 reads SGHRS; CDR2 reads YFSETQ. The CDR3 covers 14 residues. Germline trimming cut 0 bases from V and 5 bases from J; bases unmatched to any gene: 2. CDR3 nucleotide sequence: TGCGCCAGCAGCTTGGGACAGGGTAACAATGAGCAGTTCTTC. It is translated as CASSLGQGNNEQFF.

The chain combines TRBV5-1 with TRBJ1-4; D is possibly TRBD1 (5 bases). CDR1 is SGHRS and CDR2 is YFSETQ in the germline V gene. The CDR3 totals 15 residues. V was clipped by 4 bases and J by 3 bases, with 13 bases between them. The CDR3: CASSPNGGANEKLFF. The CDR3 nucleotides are TGCGCCAGCAGCCCCAATGGGGGGGCTAATGAAAAACTGTTTTTT. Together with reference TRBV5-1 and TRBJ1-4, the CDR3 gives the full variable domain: KAGVTQTPRYLIKTRGQQVTLSCSPISGHRSVSWYQQTPGQGLQFLFEYFSETQRNKGNFPGRFSGRQFSNSRSEMNVSTLELGDSALYLCASSPNGGANEKLFFGSGTQLSVL.

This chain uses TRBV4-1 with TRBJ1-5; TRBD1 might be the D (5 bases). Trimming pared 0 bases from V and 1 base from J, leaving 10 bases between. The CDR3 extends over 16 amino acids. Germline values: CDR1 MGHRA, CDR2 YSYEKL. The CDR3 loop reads CASSQEGGSSNQPQHF. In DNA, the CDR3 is TGCGCCAGCAGCCAAGAGGGGGGGTCAAGCAATCAGCCCCAGCATTTT.

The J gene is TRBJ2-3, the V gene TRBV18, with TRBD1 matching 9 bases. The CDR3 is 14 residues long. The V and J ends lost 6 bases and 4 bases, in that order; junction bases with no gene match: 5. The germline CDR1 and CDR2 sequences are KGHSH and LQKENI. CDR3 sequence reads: CASSLDRGSDTQYF. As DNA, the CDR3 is TGTGCCAGCTCTTTGGACAGGGGATCAGATACGCAGTATTTT.

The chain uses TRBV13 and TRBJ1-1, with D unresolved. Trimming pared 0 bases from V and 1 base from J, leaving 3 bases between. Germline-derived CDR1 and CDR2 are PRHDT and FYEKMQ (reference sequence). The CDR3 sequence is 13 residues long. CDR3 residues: CASSLGWNTEAFF. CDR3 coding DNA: TGTGCCAGCAGCTTAGGCTGGAACACTGAAGCTTTCTTT.

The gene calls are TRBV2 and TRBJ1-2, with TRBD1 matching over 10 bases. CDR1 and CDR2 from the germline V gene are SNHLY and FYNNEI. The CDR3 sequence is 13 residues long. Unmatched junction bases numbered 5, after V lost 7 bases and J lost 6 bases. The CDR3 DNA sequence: TGTGCCAGCAACGAGGGACAGGGGAATGGCTACACCTTC. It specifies CASNEGQGNGYTF.

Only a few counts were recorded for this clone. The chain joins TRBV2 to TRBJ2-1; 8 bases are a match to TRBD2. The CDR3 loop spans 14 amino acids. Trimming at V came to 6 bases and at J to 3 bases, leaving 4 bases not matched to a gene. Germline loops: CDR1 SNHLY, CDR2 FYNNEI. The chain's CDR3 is CASSRTSYYNEQFF. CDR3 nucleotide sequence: TGTGCCAGCAGCCGGACTAGCTACTACAATGAGCAGTTCTTC.

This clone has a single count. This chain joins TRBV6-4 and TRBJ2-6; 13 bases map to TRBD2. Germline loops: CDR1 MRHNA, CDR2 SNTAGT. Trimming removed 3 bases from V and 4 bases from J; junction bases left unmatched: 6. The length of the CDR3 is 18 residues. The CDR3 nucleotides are TGTGCCAGCAGTGATCTCGGACTAGCGGGGGACGGGGCCAACGTCCTGACTTTC. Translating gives CASSDLGLAGDGANVLTF.

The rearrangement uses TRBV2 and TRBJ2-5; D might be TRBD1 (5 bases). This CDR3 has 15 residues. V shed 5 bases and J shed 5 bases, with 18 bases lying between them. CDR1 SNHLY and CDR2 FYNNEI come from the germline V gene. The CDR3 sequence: CASSTNQGMGETQYF. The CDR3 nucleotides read TGTGCCAGCAGTACGAATCAGGGAATGGGGGAGACCCAGTACTTC.

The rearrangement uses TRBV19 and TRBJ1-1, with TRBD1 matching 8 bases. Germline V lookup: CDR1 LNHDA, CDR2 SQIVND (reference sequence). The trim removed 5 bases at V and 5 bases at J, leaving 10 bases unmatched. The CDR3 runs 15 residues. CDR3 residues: CASSGGDRGNTEAFF. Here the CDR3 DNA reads TGTGCCAGTAGTGGGGGAGACAGGGGAAATACTGAAGCTTTCTTT.

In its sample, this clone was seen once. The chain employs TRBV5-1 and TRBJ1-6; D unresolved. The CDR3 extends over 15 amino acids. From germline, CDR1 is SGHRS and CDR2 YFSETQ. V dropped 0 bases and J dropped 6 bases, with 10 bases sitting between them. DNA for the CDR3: TGCGCCAGCAGCTTGGCAGTGGGAGGTAATTCACCCCTCCACTTT. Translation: CASSLAVGGNSPLHF.

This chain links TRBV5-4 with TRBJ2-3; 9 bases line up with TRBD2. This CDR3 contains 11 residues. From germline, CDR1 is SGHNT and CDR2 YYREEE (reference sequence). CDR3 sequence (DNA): TGTGTCGCGGGGGGGACAGATACGCAGTATTTT. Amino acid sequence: CVAGGTDTQYF.

The CDR3 DNA reads TGTGCCAGTAGTTCCCCGGGGGAGTTAGCCAAAAACATTCAGTACTTC. It is translated as CASSSPGELAKNIQYF. The V gene is TRBV19, the J gene TRBJ2-4, with a tentative D call TRBD2 (6 bases). The CDR3 consists of 16 residues. In germline, CDR1 is LNHDA, CDR2 SQIVND (reference sequence). V shed 5 bases and J shed 0 bases, with 14 bases lying between them.

The CDR3 loop reads CASSLTAAGTQYF. The CDR3 bases are TGTGCCAGCAGCTTGACCGCGGCGGGGACCCAGTACTTC. The chain combines TRBV5-4 with TRBJ2-5, with D perhaps TRBD2 (5 bases). Germline V gives CDR1 SGHNT, CDR2 YYREEE (reference sequence). The CDR3 has 13 amino acids. V was clipped by 1 base and J by 7 bases, with 11 bases between them.

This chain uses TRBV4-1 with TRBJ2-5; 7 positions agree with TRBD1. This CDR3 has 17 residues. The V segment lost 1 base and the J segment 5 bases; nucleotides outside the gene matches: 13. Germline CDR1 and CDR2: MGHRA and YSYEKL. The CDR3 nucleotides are TGCGCCAGCAGCCAAGGATCAACAGGGGTAACAAGGGAGACCCAGTACTTC. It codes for CASSQGSTGVTRETQYF.

The CDR3 protein is CASSGPGTGNYNEQFF. CDR3 coding DNA: TGTGCCAGCAGTGGGCCAGGGACAGGGAACTACAATGAGCAGTTCTTC. The chain employs TRBV2 and TRBJ2-1; TRBD1 agrees at 9 bases. V was clipped by 4 bases and J by 3 bases; unmatched bases: 7. CDR1 SNHLY and CDR2 FYNNEI come from the germline V gene. This CDR3 comprises 16 residues.

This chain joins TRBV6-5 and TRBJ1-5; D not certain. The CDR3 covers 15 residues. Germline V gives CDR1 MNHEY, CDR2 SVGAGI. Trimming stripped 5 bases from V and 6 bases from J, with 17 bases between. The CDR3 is CASSRPGAKGQPQHF. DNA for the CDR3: TGTGCCAGCAGTCGTCCGGGAGCGAAAGGTCAGCCCCAGCATTTT.

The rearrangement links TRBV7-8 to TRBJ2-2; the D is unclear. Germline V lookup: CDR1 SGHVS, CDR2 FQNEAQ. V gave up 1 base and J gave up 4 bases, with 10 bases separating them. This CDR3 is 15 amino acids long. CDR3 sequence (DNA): TGTGCCAGCAGCTTAGGCCGCCACGGCACCGGGGAGCTGTTTTTT. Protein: CASSLGRHGTGELFF. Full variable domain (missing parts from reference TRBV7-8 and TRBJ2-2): GAGVSQSPRYKVAKRGQDVALRCDPISGHVSLFWYQQALGQGPEFLTYFQNEAQLDKSGLPSDRFFAERPEGSVSTLKIQRTQQEDSAVYLCASSLGRHGTGELFFGEGSRLTVL.

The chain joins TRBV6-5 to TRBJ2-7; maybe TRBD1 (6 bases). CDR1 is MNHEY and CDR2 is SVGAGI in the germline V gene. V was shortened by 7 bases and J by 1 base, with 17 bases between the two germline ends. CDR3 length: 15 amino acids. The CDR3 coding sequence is TGTGCCAGCACCCACCTCCGGGACACATCCTACGAGCAGTACTTC. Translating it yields CASTHLRDTSYEQYF.

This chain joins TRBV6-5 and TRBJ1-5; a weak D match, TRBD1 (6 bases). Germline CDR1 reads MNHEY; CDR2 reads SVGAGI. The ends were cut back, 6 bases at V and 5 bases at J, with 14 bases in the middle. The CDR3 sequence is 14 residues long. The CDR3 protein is CASRIQGWDQPQHF. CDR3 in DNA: TGTGCCAGCAGAATACAGGGTTGGGATCAGCCCCAGCATTTT.

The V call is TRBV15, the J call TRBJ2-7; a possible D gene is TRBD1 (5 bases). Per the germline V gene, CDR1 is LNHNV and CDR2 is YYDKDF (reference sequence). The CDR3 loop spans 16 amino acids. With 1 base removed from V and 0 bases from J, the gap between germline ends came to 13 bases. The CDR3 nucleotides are TGTGCCACCAGCAGAGTTCAGACAGTTTTCTCCTACGAGCAGTACGTC. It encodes CATSRVQTVFSYEQYV.

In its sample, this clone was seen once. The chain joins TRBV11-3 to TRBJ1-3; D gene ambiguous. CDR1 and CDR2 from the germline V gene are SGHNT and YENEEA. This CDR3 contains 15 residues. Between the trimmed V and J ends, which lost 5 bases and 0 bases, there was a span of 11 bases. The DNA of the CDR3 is TGTGCCAGCAGCCCGGCGGCCAGCTCTGGAAACACCATATATTTT. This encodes CASSPAASSGNTIYF.

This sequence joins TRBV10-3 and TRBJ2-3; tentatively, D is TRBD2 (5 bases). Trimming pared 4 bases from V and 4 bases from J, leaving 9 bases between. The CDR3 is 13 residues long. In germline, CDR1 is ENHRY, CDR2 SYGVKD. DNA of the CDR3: TGTGCCATCAGTGTAGCCGGGGCAGATACGCAGTATTTT. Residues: CAISVAGADTQYF.

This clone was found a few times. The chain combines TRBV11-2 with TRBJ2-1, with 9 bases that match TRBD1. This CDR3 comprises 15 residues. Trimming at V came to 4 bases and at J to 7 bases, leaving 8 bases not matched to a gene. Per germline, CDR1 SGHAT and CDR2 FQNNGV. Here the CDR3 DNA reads TGTGCCAGCAGCTCCAAACAGGGGGCATGGAATGAGCAGTTCTTC. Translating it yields CASSSKQGAWNEQFF.

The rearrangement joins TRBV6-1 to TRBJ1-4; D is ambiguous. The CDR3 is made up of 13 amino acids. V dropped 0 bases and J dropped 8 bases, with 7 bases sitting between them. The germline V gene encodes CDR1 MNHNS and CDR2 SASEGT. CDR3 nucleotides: TGTGCCAGCAGTGAAGCGCAGTTCGAAAAACTGTTTTTT. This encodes CASSEAQFEKLFF.

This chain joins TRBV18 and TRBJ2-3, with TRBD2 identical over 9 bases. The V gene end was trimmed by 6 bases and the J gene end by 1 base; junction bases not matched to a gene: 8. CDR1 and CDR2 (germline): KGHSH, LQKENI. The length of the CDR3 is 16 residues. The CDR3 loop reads CASSPKAGGGTDTQYF. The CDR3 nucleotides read TGTGCCAGCTCCCCTAAAGCGGGGGGAGGCACAGATACGCAGTATTTT.

The CDR3 is CASTAGVGEKLFF. CDR3 nucleotides: TGCGCCAGCACCGCAGGGGTTGGGGAAAAACTGTTTTTT. V usage is TRBV10-2 and J usage is TRBJ1-4; D possibly corresponds to TRBD1 (6 bases). There are 13 residues in the CDR3. Trimming pared 7 bases from V and 8 bases from J, leaving 14 bases between. The germline CDR1 and CDR2 sequences are WSHSY and SAAADI.

CDR3 DNA: TGCGCCAGCAGCCATACCGCTTTAGCGGGGCTTGGCCACAATGAGCAGTTCTTC. Translated, it gives CASSHTALAGLGHNEQFF. This sequence joins TRBV4-1 and TRBJ2-1; 8 bases are a match to TRBD2. The germline CDR1 and CDR2 sequences are MGHRA and YSYEKL. Germline trimming cut 3 bases from V and 5 bases from J; bases unmatched to any gene: 15. The CDR3 is 18 amino acids.

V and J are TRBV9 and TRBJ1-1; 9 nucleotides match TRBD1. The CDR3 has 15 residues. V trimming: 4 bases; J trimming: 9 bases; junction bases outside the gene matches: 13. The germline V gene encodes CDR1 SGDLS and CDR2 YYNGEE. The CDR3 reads CASSPRAGQGIQAFF. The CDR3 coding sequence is TGTGCCAGCAGCCCTCGCGCTGGACAGGGGATCCAAGCTTTCTTT.

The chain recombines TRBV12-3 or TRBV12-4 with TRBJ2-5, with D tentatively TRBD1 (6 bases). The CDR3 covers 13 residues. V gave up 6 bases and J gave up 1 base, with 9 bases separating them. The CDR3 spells CASSRDTQETQYF. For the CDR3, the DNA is TGTGCCAGCAGCAGGGACACCCAAGAGACCCAGTACTTC.